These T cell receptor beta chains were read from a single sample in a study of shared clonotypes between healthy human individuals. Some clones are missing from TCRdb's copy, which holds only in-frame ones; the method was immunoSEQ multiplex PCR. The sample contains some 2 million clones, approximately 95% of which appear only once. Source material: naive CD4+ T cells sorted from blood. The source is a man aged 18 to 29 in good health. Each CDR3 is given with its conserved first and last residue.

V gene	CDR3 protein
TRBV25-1	CASSEWGAGKSRLEQFF
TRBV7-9	CASSPPGRGSTNEKLFF
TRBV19	CASSLLSGTVNYGYTF
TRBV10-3	CAISELDEKLFF
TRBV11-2	CASSLVMGLETDTQYF
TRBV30	CAWRSGAEDTQYF
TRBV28	CAIGDLRNQPQHF
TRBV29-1	CSDRRQVSNQPQHF
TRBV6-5	CASSSVNTQYF
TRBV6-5	CASTDTIAKNIQYF
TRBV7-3	CASSYVLGTEAFF
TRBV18	CASSRGTATNEKLFF
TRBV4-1	CASSQEDSGSWETQYF
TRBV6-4	CASSSWGAGASYEQYF
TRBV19	CASREGGSNEKLFF
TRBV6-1	CASSEDAGRPSYEQYF
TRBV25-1	CASSGTLNTEAFF
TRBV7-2	CASSKNPGSYGYTF
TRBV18	CASSPPQEETQYF
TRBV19	CASSPRTVSDTQYF
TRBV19	CASSIASGQGIGYSNQPQHF
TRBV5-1	CASSLAGGLETQYF
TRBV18	CASSPRTKSTDTQYF
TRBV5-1	CASSLGGDNEQFF
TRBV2	CASSERASGYNEQFF
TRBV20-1	CSAIVSYEQYF